The 28 T cell receptor beta chains in this list originate from one sample, sequenced in a study of T cell changes during pregnancy in multiple sclerosis. Data came from immunoSEQ multiplex PCR; TCRdb stores just in-frame clones and leaves some out. The sample includes around 59,000 clones, about 93% seen only once; the top ten take 2.5% to 3.5%. The sample in question was peripheral blood, obtained in the third trimester of pregnancy. The receptors were sampled from a female donor in good health, enrolled as a control in a pregnancy study.

This clone was found a few times. The V call is TRBV7-9, the J call TRBJ2-2; D gene ambiguous. V lost 1 base and J lost 4, with 4 bases in between. Germline CDR1 reads SEHNR; CDR2 reads FQNEAQ (reference sequence). The CDR3 sequence is 13 residues long. CDR3 nucleotides: TGTGCCAGCAGCTTAGGGAGCACCGGGGAGCTGTTTTTT. Translation: CASSLGSTGELFF.

The chain combines TRBV28 with TRBJ1-5; D is unclear. The CDR3 sequence is 15 residues long. Trimming left V 4 bases short and J 6 bases short, with 16 bases between. Germline V CDR1 and CDR2: MDHEN, SYDVKM. The DNA of the CDR3 is TGTGCCAGCAGTTCTCGATCGAGGGCTCGTCAGCCCCAGCATTTT. It encodes CASSSRSRARQPQHF.

J is TRBJ1-2 and V is TRBV7-9, with D possibly being TRBD1 (5 bases). The CDR3 is 14 residues long. Trimming cost V 0 bases and J 8 bases, with 13 bases left between them. The germline V gene has CDR1 SEHNR and CDR2 FQNEAQ (reference sequence). The CDR3 coding sequence is TGTGCCAGCAGCTTAGCGAGCAGGGTCAACGGCTACACCTTC. Translating it yields CASSLASRVNGYTF.

The gene calls are TRBV6-5 and TRBJ2-2, with a possible D match to TRBD2 (6 bases). Trimming removed 8 bases from V and 1 base from J, with 14 bases in between. Germline loops: CDR1 MNHEY, CDR2 SVGAGI. The CDR3 runs 15 residues. The CDR3 coding sequence is TGTGCCAGCGCGAAATGGCGGGGGAACACCGGGGAGCTGTTTTTT. Amino acids: CASAKWRGNTGELFF.

The genes are TRBV27 and TRBJ1-1; D call uncertain. The V end was cut by 0 bases, the J end by 7 bases, with 9 bases between. Germline values: CDR1 MNHEY, CDR2 SMNVEV (reference sequence). This CDR3 spans 13 amino acids. This chain's CDR3 is CASSLSAVGEAFF. CDR3 coding DNA: TGTGCCAGCAGTTTATCCGCGGTGGGTGAAGCTTTCTTT.

The V gene is TRBV6-1, the J gene TRBJ1-5; 8 bases agree with TRBD1. This CDR3 is 14 amino acids long. Per germline, CDR1 MNHNS and CDR2 SASEGT. After removal of 4 bases from V and 5 bases from J, the junction contained 4 bases not matched to a gene. DNA for the CDR3: TGTGCCAGCAGTGTGGCAGGGGGCGATCAGCCCCAGCATTTT. It translates to CASSVAGGDQPQHF.

The chain uses TRBV7-3 and TRBJ2-2; 9 nucleotides match TRBD1. V shed 4 bases, J shed 6 bases, and the junction held 12 bases outside the gene matches. Germline-derived CDR1 and CDR2 are SGHTA and FQGTGA. The CDR3 consists of 17 residues. CDR3 nucleotides: TGTGCCAGCAGCTCTCGAACAGGGGGCCTTGGCGCCGGGGAGCTGTTTTTT. It codes for CASSSRTGGLGAGELFF.

The chain has TRBV19 and TRBJ1-1; weak D call: TRBD1 (6 bases). The CDR3 totals 13 residues. Germline V gene data show CDR1 as LNHDA and CDR2 as SQIVND (reference sequence). Trimming shortened V by 3 bases and J by 9 bases, and 14 bases separated the two germline ends. The CDR3 region is CASSIDRKKKAFF. CDR3 nucleotides: TGTGCCAGTAGTATCGACAGGAAAAAGAAAGCTTTCTTT.

CDR3 bases: TGTGCCAGCAGCCCTGAGAACACAGATACGCAGTATTTT. Translation gives CASSPENTDTQYF. This chain links TRBV7-2 with TRBJ2-3; D is ambiguous. This CDR3 is 13 amino acids long. CDR1 is SGHTA and CDR2 is FQGNSA in the germline V gene. The V end was cut by 5 bases, the J end by 2 bases, with 8 bases between.

This chain uses TRBV11-3 with TRBJ1-1; a weak D match, TRBD1 (6 bases). This CDR3 has 15 residues. Germline V CDR1 and CDR2: SGHNT, YENEEA. The ends were cut back, 1 base at V and 5 bases at J, with 14 bases in the middle. Here the CDR3 DNA reads TGTGCCAGCAGCTTAGGCTACGCAGGGGCAACTGAAGCTTTCTTT. This translates into CASSLGYAGATEAFF. Combining the CDR3 with reference TRBV11-3 and TRBJ1-1 gives the whole variable domain EAGVVQSPRYKIIEKKQPVAFWCNPISGHNTLYWYLQNLGQGPELLIRYENEEAVDDSQLPKDRFSAERLKGVDSTLKIQPAELGDSAVYLCASSLGYAGATEAFFGQGTRLTVV.

The chain recombines TRBV10-3 with TRBJ2-3, with 9 bases fitting TRBD1. Trimming took 6 bases from V and 5 from J; bases not matched to a gene: 9. Germline assignment: CDR1 ENHRY and CDR2 SYGVKD. The CDR3 consists of 15 residues. The CDR3 here is CAISHGQGKEDTQYF. Here the CDR3 DNA reads TGTGCCATCAGCCATGGACAGGGGAAGGAAGATACGCAGTATTTT.

V usage is TRBV5-1 and J usage is TRBJ2-1; tentatively, D is TRBD1 (6 bases). Germline V lookup: CDR1 SGHRS, CDR2 YFSETQ. With 7 bases removed from V and 5 bases from J, the gap between germline ends came to 19 bases. The CDR3 consists of 15 residues. Here the CDR3 reads CASSLQGTKNNEQFF. In DNA form, the CDR3 reads TGCGCCAGCTCGTTGCAAGGGACAAAGAACAATGAGCAGTTCTTC.

The chain links TRBV20-1 to TRBJ2-2; no definite D call. Germline V gives CDR1 DFQATT, CDR2 SNEGSKA (reference sequence). V was trimmed by 3 bases and J by 8 bases, leaving 7 bases between them. The length of the CDR3 is 11 residues. For the CDR3, the DNA is TGCAGTGCTAGCCTGAGGGGGGAGCTGTTTTTT. Translation gives CSASLRGELFF.

The chain couples TRBV11-2 to TRBJ2-7; maybe TRBD2 (6 bases). The CDR3 has 12 amino acids. The V end was cut by 5 bases, the J end by 4 bases, with 9 bases between. Germline CDR1 SGHAT, CDR2 FQNNGV. In DNA, the CDR3 is TGTGCCAGCAGCCCCGGGGGATACGAGCAGTACTTC. Its translation: CASSPGGYEQYF.

CDR3 sequence (DNA): TGTGCCAGCAGCTTAGGAGGTGGGGGGGGAAACATTCAGTACTTC. It is translated as CASSLGGGGGNIQYF. J is TRBJ2-4 and V is TRBV7-2; 7 nucleotides line up with TRBD2. The CDR3 length is 15 residues. Germline V gene sequence: CDR1 SGHTA, CDR2 FQGNSA. Trimming took 1 base from V and 6 from J; bases not matched to a gene: 6. Full variable domain (missing parts from reference TRBV7-2 and TRBJ2-4): GAGVSQSPSNKVTEKGKDVELRCDPISGHTALYWYRQSLGQGLEFLIYFQGNSAPDKSGLPSDRFSAERTGGSVSTLTIQRTQQEDSAVYLCASSLGGGGGNIQYFGAGTRLSVL.

Comments on this clone: The CDR3 ends on some other residue instead of the conserved phenylalanine or tryptophan, so this is likely a read error. No DNA is shown, since the ends of the CDR3 on it are uncertain; the CDR3 is the one TCRdb lists. This chain joins TRBV5-8 and TRBJ2-3; TRBD2, as called in the table, went unchecked against the DNA. The CDR3 extends over 8 residues, inclusive of both ends. Per germline, CDR1 SGHTS and CDR2 YDEGEE. The CDR3 protein is CASSSCPV.

The V gene is TRBV28, the J gene TRBJ2-3, with D uncertain. This CDR3 region has 11 residues. Germline CDR1 MDHEN, CDR2 SYDVKM. Trimming removed 6 bases at V and 5 bases at J, with 6 bases between. The CDR3 is CASRLVDTQYF. The CDR3 bases are TGTGCCAGCAGACTTGTAGATACGCAGTATTTT.

The chain employs TRBV19 and TRBJ2-1, with 8 nucleotides matching TRBD2. V gave up 5 bases and J gave up 0 bases; unmatched junction bases: 15. This CDR3 has 19 amino acids. Germline CDR1 is LNHDA and CDR2 is SQIVND (reference sequence). The CDR3 loop reads CASSLPGTRGGSSYNEQFF. For the CDR3, the DNA is TGTGCCAGTAGTCTCCCCGGGACTCGGGGGGGGAGCTCCTACAATGAGCAGTTCTTC.

This clone was seen a single time. J is TRBJ1-4 and V is TRBV5-6; 7 nucleotides line up with TRBD1. V gave up 2 bases and J gave up 11 bases; unmatched junction bases: 12. From germline, CDR1 is SGHDT and CDR2 YYEEEE. The CDR3 loop spans 15 amino acids. The CDR3: CASSFGGGTVEKLFF. The CDR3, as DNA: TGTGCCAGCAGCTTCGGCGGAGGGACAGTTGAGAAACTGTTTTTT.

This clone was counted once. The gene calls are TRBV6-1 and TRBJ1-4; tentatively, D is TRBD1 (5 bases). The CDR3 has 14 amino acids. V dropped 4 bases and J dropped 10 bases, with 16 bases sitting between them. Per the germline V gene, CDR1 is MNHNS and CDR2 is SASEGT. The CDR3 nucleotides read TGTGCCAGCAGTGTATCCGGGGGGAGGGGAAAACTGTTTTTT. This encodes CASSVSGGRGKLFF.

V gene TRBV19 combines with J gene TRBJ2-1; 8 bases are a match to TRBD2. V shed 10 bases and J 4 bases; nucleotides not matched to a gene: 6. Germline V gives CDR1 LNHDA, CDR2 SQIVND (reference sequence). The CDR3 length is 13 residues. The CDR3 sequence: CAIQERGYNEQFF. The CDR3 bases are TGTGCCATTCAGGAGCGGGGGTACAATGAGCAGTTCTTC.

This sequence joins TRBV6-5 and TRBJ2-7; no reliable D call. Germline CDR1 reads MNHEY; CDR2 reads SVGAGI. The CDR3 runs 11 residues. V lost 7 bases and J lost 3, with 7 bases in between. The CDR3 DNA sequence: TGTGCCAGCACCGCAGGCTACGAGCAGTACTTC. This translates into CASTAGYEQYF.

This clone was detected only once. The chain is built from TRBV28 and TRBJ1-5; D is unclear. CDR1 and CDR2 from the germline V gene are MDHEN and SYDVKM. This CDR3 contains 15 residues. Trimming cost V 10 bases and J 1 base, with 17 bases left between them. CDR3 nucleotides: TGTGCCACCCGGTGGAGGGAAGAGAGCAATCAGCCCCAGCATTTT. Translated, it gives CATRWREESNQPQHF.

J is TRBJ2-3 and V is TRBV2, with 7 bases matching TRBD2. With 6 bases clipped from V and 1 base from J, the junction kept 10 bases outside the gene matches. This CDR3 is 16 amino acids long. Looked up from germline, CDR1 is SNHLY and CDR2 is FYNNEI. In DNA, the CDR3 is TGTGCCAGCAGCGCCCAACTAGCGAGCGGCACAGATACGCAGTATTTT. Protein product: CASSAQLASGTDTQYF.

The chain has TRBV7-2 and TRBJ2-7; no clear D gene. Trimming removed 4 bases at V and 1 base at J, with 11 bases between. Germline loops: CDR1 SGHTA, CDR2 FQGNSA. The length of the CDR3 is 14 residues. This chain's CDR3 is CASSSSLSSYEQYF. Written as DNA, the CDR3 is TGTGCCAGCAGCTCCTCTTTGTCTTCCTACGAGCAGTACTTC. Full variable domain (rest looked up from reference TRBV7-2 and TRBJ2-7): GAGVSQSPSNKVTEKGKDVELRCDPISGHTALYWYRQSLGQGLEFLIYFQGNSAPDKSGLPSDRFSAERTGGSVSTLTIQRTQQEDSAVYLCASSSSLSSYEQYFGPGTRLTVT.

In this sample, this clone turned up once. The V and J genes are TRBV7-9 and TRBJ2-5; 8 positions agree with TRBD1. The ends lost 6 bases at V and 0 bases at J; junction bases unmatched: 3. The CDR3 is 14 amino acids. CDR1 is SEHNR, CDR2 FQNEAQ, per germline (reference sequence). The CDR3 loop is CASSKQGDQETQYF. DNA of the CDR3: TGTGCCAGCAGTAAACAGGGGGACCAAGAGACCCAGTACTTC.

V is TRBV4-1 and J is TRBJ2-5, with 10 bases aligning to TRBD1. V gave up 3 bases and J gave up 3 bases; unmatched junction bases: 4. The CDR3 is 15 residues long. The germline V gene encodes CDR1 MGHRA and CDR2 YSYEKL. CDR3 coding DNA: TGCGCCAGCAGCCACCTGACAGGGGGCGAAGAGACCCAGTACTTC. It yields the protein CASSHLTGGEETQYF.

This chain connects TRBV6-1 to TRBJ2-3; 7 bases map to TRBD1. Losses at the gene ends were 6 bases for V and 4 bases for J; bases not matched to a gene: 7. Germline CDR1 reads MNHNS; CDR2 reads SASEGT. The CDR3 has 14 residues. The CDR3 nucleotides read TGTGCCAGCAGCCACGGACAGGAGGCAGATACGCAGTATTTT. This sequence encodes CASSHGQEADTQYF.